A single sample is the source of the 3 T cell receptor beta chains below, sequenced in a study of OX40 agonist ivuxolimab in advanced cancers. To prepare the library, the immunoSEQ multiplex PCR assay was applied. In TCRdb, the immuneACCESS table is reduced to in-frame sequences with V and J assigned. These tables do not hold every clone; where another copy was compared, an unresolved V gene accounts for under half, and the others remain unexplained. In all, the sample holds approximately 100,000 clones, and about 85% of those were seen once. Approximately 4.2% of the sample is taken by the ten largest. Sample: CD4+ or CD8+ T cells sorted from blood, taken in a trial of the OX40 agonist ivuxolimab. These receptors were taken from an adult with an advanced solid tumor such as melanoma, head and neck, liver or kidney cancer.

This sequence joins TRBV7-2 and TRBJ2-2, with D unresolved. The V end lost 5 bases, the J end lost 9 bases, and 10 bases lay between the germline ends. In germline, CDR1 is SGHTA, CDR2 FQGNSA. The CDR3 has 12 residues. The CDR3 DNA reads as TGTGCCAGCAGCCCGCCCCGCAGGGAGCTGTTTTTT. Its translation is CASSPPRRELFF.

This rearrangement joins TRBV7-9 to TRBJ2-3; D remains ambiguous. Germline V gene lookup returns CDR1 SEHNR and CDR2 FQNEAQ (reference sequence). Trimming stripped 5 bases from V and 1 base from J, with 10 bases between. The CDR3 length is 14 residues. CDR3 loop: CASSPQLGTDTQYF. CDR3 nucleotides: TGTGCCAGCAGCCCTCAGTTGGGCACAGATACGCAGTATTTT.

This sequence joins TRBV30 and TRBJ2-1; no clear D gene. Germline V CDR1 and CDR2: GTSNPN, SVGIG (reference sequence). The CDR3 is 10 amino acids. Trimming left V 2 bases short and J 10 bases short, with 6 bases between. The CDR3 nucleotides read TGTGCCTGGAGTAGTTTAGAGCAGTTCTTC. Translation gives CAWSSLEQFF. Filled out from reference TRBV30 and TRBJ2-1, the complete variable domain reads SQTIHQWPATLVQPVGSPLSLECTVEGTSNPNLYWYRQAAGRGLQLLFYSVGIGQISSEVPQNLSASRPQDRQFILSSKKLLLSDSGFYLCAWSSLEQFFGPGTRLTVL.